The T cell receptor beta chain described here comes from a study of shared clonotypes between healthy human individuals. Germline V gives CDR1 LNHDA, CDR2 SQIVND (reference sequence). The CDR3 spans 17 residues. The V segment lost 7 bases and the J segment 0 bases; nucleotides outside the gene matches: 12. Profiled with immunoSEQ multiplex PCR; TCRdb holds only in-frame clones, not every one. The sample lists 2 million to 2.5 million clones, just over 90% occurring once. This receptor was identified in a man between 18 and 29 years old in good health. Some clones in this sample may be carry-over from other donors' samples. This chain joins TRBV19 and TRBJ1-1; TRBD1 matches at 9 bases. Sequenced material: naive CD4+ T cells from PBMCs. Subset reported: CD45RA+ positively selected. CDR3 bases: TGTGCCAGTACCTTGGGACAGGGTGCCCTCATGAACACTGAAGCTTTCTTT. Amino acids: CASTLGQGALMNTEAFF.